Described below is a single T cell receptor beta chain sequence and its context. This sample stems from a study of immune evolution from preneoplasia to lung adenocarcinoma. Germline V CDR1 and CDR2: SGHTS, YDEGEE. This CDR3 has 15 amino acids. V lost 5 bases and J lost 3, with 16 bases in between. Measured with immunoSEQ multiplex PCR; TCRdb has only the in-frame clones, and not every one. This table holds more than 4,500 clones, 70% to 90% found once. The TCR sequence derives from a person aged 60-80 years with lung adenocarcinoma. Sequences were obtained from FFPE minimally invasive lung adenocarcinoma tissue. The chain links TRBV5-8 to TRBJ2-3, with a possible D match to TRBD1 (6 bases). The CDR3 DNA is TGTGCCAGCAGTTCCGGACAGTTGTTTACAGATACGCAGTATTTT. Residues: CASSSGQLFTDTQYF. Variable domain in full (rest from reference TRBV5-8 and TRBJ2-3): EAGVTQSPTHLIKTRGQQATLRCSPISGHTSVYWYQQALGLGLQFLLWYDEGEERNRGNFPPRFSGRQFPNYSSELNVNALELEDSALYLCASSSGQLFTDTQYFGPGTRLTVL.